This paragraph reports one TCR beta chain. From germline, CDR1 is SGHRS and CDR2 YFSETQ. V lost 0 bases and J lost 6; bases outside the gene matches: 6. The CDR3 is 15 amino acids. Some clones are missing from TCRdb's copy, which holds only in-frame ones; the method was immunoSEQ multiplex PCR. The table shows 150,000 to 200,000 clones, with roughly 87% occurring only once. The sample is drawn from a study of blood T cell repertoires in COVID-19. The sequenced sample consisted of peripheral blood. The V gene is TRBV5-1, the J gene TRBJ2-1; the match to TRBD2 covers 7 bases. The TCR was taken from a man aged 18 to 29 who had recovered from COVID-19. The CDR3 region is CASSLAGGVGNEQFF. Written as DNA, the CDR3 is TGCGCCAGCAGCTTGGCGGGGGGAGTCGGCAATGAGCAGTTCTTC.